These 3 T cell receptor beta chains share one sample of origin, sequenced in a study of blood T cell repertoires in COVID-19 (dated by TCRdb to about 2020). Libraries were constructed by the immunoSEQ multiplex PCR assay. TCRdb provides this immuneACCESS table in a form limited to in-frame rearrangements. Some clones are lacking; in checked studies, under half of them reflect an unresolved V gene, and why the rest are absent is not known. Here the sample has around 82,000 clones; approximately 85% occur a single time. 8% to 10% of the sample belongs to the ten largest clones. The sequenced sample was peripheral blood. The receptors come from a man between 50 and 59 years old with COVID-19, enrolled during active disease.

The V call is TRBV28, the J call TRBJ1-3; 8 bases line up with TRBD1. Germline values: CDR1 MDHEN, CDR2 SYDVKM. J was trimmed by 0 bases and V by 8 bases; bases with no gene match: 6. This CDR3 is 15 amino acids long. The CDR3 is CASRGQGYSGNTIYF. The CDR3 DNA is TGTGCCAGCCGTGGACAGGGCTACTCTGGAAACACCATATATTTT.

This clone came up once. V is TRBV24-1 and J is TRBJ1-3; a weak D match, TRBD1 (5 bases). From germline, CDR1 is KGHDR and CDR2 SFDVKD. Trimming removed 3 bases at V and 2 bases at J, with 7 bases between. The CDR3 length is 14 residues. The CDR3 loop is CATSDPRAGNTIYF. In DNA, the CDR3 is TGTGCCACCAGTGATCCCAGGGCTGGAAACACCATATATTTT.

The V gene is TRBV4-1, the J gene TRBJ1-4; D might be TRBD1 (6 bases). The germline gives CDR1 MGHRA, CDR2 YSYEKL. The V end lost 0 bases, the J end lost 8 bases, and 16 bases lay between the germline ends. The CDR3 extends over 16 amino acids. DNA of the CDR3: TGCGCCAGCAGCCAAGAACCACAGGGACGGTTGGAAAAACTGTTTTTT. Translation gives CASSQEPQGRLEKLFF.